This T cell receptor beta chain appears in the sequencing data of a study of Graves' ophthalmopathy and Graves' hyperthyroidism. The authors amplified TCR beta CDR3 regions from RNA transcripts. After a first-round RT-PCR with HTBI primers, a second-round multiplex PCR was run. One entry per CDR3 protein, called by TCRdb with MiXCR from the multiplex PCR reads. The table lists 200,000 to 250,000 distinct CDR3 sequences, roughly 21% of them singletons, with around two fifths in the top ten. This clonotype was found many times. After removal of 7 bases from V and 1 base from J, the junction contained 8 bases not matched to a gene. The germline V gene has CDR1 SQVTM and CDR2 ANQGSEA. CDR3 size: 15 residues.

Sequences were obtained from peripheral blood. This chain links TRBV29-1 with TRBJ2-2; 8 bases agree with TRBD2. The receptor was isolated from a woman in her forties or fifties with Graves' ophthalmopathy. Here the CDR3 reads CSATEAGGNTGELFF. In DNA, the CDR3 is TGCAGCGCCACGGAGGCGGGAGGGAACACCGGGGAGCTGTTTTTT.